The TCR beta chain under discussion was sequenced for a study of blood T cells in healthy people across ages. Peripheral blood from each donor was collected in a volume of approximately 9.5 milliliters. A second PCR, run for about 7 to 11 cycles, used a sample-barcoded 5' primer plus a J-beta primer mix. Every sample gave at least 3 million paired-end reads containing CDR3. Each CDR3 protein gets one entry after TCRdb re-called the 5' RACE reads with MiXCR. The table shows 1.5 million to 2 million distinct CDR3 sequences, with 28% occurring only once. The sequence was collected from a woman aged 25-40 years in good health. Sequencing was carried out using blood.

CDR3 DNA sequence: TGTGCCTGGAGTGCCACAGGGAGCAATGAGCAGTACTTC. Translating it yields CAWSATGSNEQYF. The chain couples TRBV30 to TRBJ2-5, with D perhaps matching TRBD1 (6 bases). Trimming stripped 1 base from V and 11 bases from J, with 17 bases between. Germline V gives CDR1 GTSNPN, CDR2 SVGIG (reference sequence). The CDR3 totals 13 residues.